Below, 23 T cell receptor beta chains from the same sample are listed, as sequenced in a study of long-term antiretroviral therapy in people with HIV. Sequencing used immunoSEQ v3.0 at survey level. Produced via immunoSEQ multiplex PCR; TCRdb's table is partial and in-frame only. The profile shows about 25,000 clones, just over 85% of them singletons. Specimen: unsorted PBMCs, collected 1.2 years after starting antiretroviral therapy. All receptors derive from a man aged 45-60 years with HIV.

J is TRBJ1-3 and V is TRBV9; D might be TRBD1 (5 bases). The CDR3 is made up of 16 amino acids. Germline V CDR1 and CDR2: SGDLS, YYNGEE. V lost 3 bases and J 0 bases, leaving 13 bases between the germline ends. CDR3 amino acids: CASSARQINSGNTIYF. The CDR3 nucleotides are TGTGCCAGCAGCGCCCGACAGATTAACTCTGGAAACACCATATATTTT.

The chain is built from TRBV6-5 and TRBJ1-3; D might be TRBD1 (6 bases). This CDR3 comprises 14 residues. V lost 6 bases to trimming and J lost 7 bases, with 16 bases between them. Germline V gene lookup returns CDR1 MNHEY and CDR2 SVGAGI. The CDR3: CASSYGSTGNTIYF. CDR3 DNA: TGTGCCAGCAGCTATGGAAGCACAGGGAACACCATATATTTT.

The chain is built from TRBV6-4 and TRBJ2-2; D is undetermined. V was pared by 0 bases and J by 6 bases, with 8 bases between. CDR3 size: 14 residues. CDR1 and CDR2 from the germline V gene are MRHNA and SNTAGT. Here the CDR3 DNA reads TGTGCCAGCAGTGACTCGTGGCATCCCGGGGAGCTGTTTTTT. It codes for CASSDSWHPGELFF.

This clone was found once. The J gene is TRBJ2-1, the V gene TRBV11-1, with D unclear. The CDR3 extends over 15 amino acids. With 0 bases removed from V and 0 bases from J, the gap between germline ends came to 6 bases. CDR1 SGHAT and CDR2 FQDESV come from the germline V gene (reference sequence). The CDR3 bases are TGTGCCAGCAGCTTAGCGGGAAGCTCCTACAATGAGCAGTTCTTC. Its protein is CASSLAGSSYNEQFF.

The chain recombines TRBV4-1 with TRBJ2-2, with TRBD1 matching 11 bases. CDR3 size: 17 residues. From germline, CDR1 is MGHRA and CDR2 YSYEKL. Losses at the gene ends were 2 bases for V and 4 bases for J; bases not matched to a gene: 6. CDR3 sequence reads: CASSQFGTGGATGELFF. As DNA, the CDR3 is TGCGCCAGCAGCCAATTCGGGACAGGGGGGGCCACCGGGGAGCTGTTTTTT.

The rearrangement links TRBV19 to TRBJ1-1; 7 bases map to TRBD1. The ends lost 5 bases at V and 0 bases at J; junction bases unmatched: 6. CDR1 and CDR2 from the germline V gene are LNHDA and SQIVND (reference sequence). The CDR3 has 15 residues. In DNA, the CDR3 is TGTGCCAGTAGTGTCTGGGGGACAGTGAACACTGAAGCTTTCTTT. This encodes CASSVWGTVNTEAFF. Filled out from reference TRBV19 and TRBJ1-1, the complete variable domain reads DGGITQSPKYLFRKEGQNVTLSCEQNLNHDAMYWYRQDPGQGLRLIYYSQIVNDFQKGDIAEGYSVSREKKESFPLTVTSAQKNPTAFYLCASSVWGTVNTEAFFGQGTRLTVV.

The chain employs TRBV4-1 and TRBJ2-3; D may be TRBD2 (6 bases). The germline V gene has CDR1 MGHRA and CDR2 YSYEKL. V gave up 6 bases and J gave up 3 bases, with 10 bases separating them. CDR3 size: 13 residues. The CDR3 nucleotides read TGCGCCAGCAGTCCCGGAGGGACAGATACGCAGTATTTT. Amino acids: CASSPGGTDTQYF.

This chain connects TRBV2 to TRBJ1-5, with 9 bases aligning to TRBD1. The CDR3 runs 18 residues. V trimming: 2 bases; J trimming: 1 base; junction bases outside the gene matches: 9. The germline gives CDR1 SNHLY, CDR2 FYNNEI. CDR3 coding DNA: TGTGCCAGCAGTGAACCCGACAGGGGGATAAGGAGCAATCAGCCCCAGCATTTT. Protein product: CASSEPDRGIRSNQPQHF. The whole variable domain, filled in from reference TRBV2 and TRBJ1-5, reads EPEVTQTPSHQVTQMGQEVILRCVPISNHLYFYWYRQILGQKVEFLVSFYNNEISEKSEIFDDQFSVERPDGSNFTLKIRSTKLEDSAMYFCASSEPDRGIRSNQPQHFGDGTRLSIL.

V is TRBV4-1 and J is TRBJ1-1; TRBD1 matches at 8 bases. The ends lost 0 bases at V and 5 bases at J; junction bases unmatched: 5. This CDR3 is built from 15 residues. Germline V lookup: CDR1 MGHRA, CDR2 YSYEKL. The chain's CDR3 is CASSQDDRGWTEAFF. In DNA form, the CDR3 reads TGCGCCAGCAGCCAAGACGACAGGGGTTGGACTGAAGCTTTCTTT.

The chain couples TRBV7-6 to TRBJ2-1; no definite D call. CDR3 size: 15 residues. Trimming left V 4 bases short and J 0 bases short, with 10 bases between. CDR1 and CDR2 (germline): SGHVS, FNYEAQ. As DNA, the CDR3 is TGTGCCAGCAGCTCCGACCAAAGCTCCTACAATGAGCAGTTCTTC. Protein sequence: CASSSDQSSYNEQFF.

The rearrangement links TRBV2 to TRBJ1-5; D might be TRBD1 (5 bases). The CDR3 consists of 15 residues. The germline V and J ends were trimmed by 5 bases and 5 bases, with 16 bases remaining between them. The germline V gene encodes CDR1 SNHLY and CDR2 FYNNEI. For the CDR3, the DNA is TGTGCCAGCAGTTGGGACGAGGGTGGTCATCAGCCCCAGCATTTT. It encodes CASSWDEGGHQPQHF.

The V and J genes are TRBV15 and TRBJ2-1; 7 bases map to TRBD2. J gave up 8 bases and V 0 bases, and 13 bases lay outside the gene matches. CDR1 is LNHNV and CDR2 is YYDKDF in the germline V gene (reference sequence). The CDR3 is made up of 17 amino acids. DNA of the CDR3: TGTGCCACCAGCAGAGATAAACGGGGGGAGGGACGCGATGAGCAGTTCTTC. Its protein is CATSRDKRGEGRDEQFF.

The chain combines TRBV19 with TRBJ1-1; TRBD1 agrees at 8 bases. The CDR3 totals 15 residues. Germline V lookup: CDR1 LNHDA, CDR2 SQIVND (reference sequence). V shed 7 bases, J shed 3 bases, and the junction held 10 bases outside the gene matches. DNA for the CDR3: TGTGCCAGTAACCTTGACAGGGGTTCTTACACTGAAGCTTTCTTT. It codes for CASNLDRGSYTEAFF.

The J gene is TRBJ2-2, the V gene TRBV7-9, with TRBD1 matching 9 bases. Trimming cost V 3 bases and J 4 bases; bases outside gene matches: 3. Germline lookup yields CDR1 SEHNR and CDR2 FQNEAQ (reference sequence). The CDR3 is 15 residues long. The DNA of the CDR3 is TGTGCCAGCAGCTTCGCGACAGGGGGCACCGGGGAGCTGTTTTTT. Amino acid sequence: CASSFATGGTGELFF.

CDR3 sequence reads: CASSPPWGRTHPEAFF. CDR3 bases: TGTGCCAGCTCACCACCATGGGGGCGTACCCATCCTGAAGCTTTCTTT. The rearrangement uses TRBV18 and TRBJ1-1; a weak D match, TRBD1 (6 bases). Trimming removed 0 bases at V and 6 bases at J, with 17 bases between. Germline V gene lookup returns CDR1 KGHSH and CDR2 LQKENI. The CDR3 has 16 amino acids.

The rearrangement uses TRBV30 and TRBJ1-1, with unresolved D. CDR1 GTSNPN and CDR2 SVGIG come from the germline V gene (reference sequence). The germline V and J ends were trimmed by 3 bases and 5 bases, with 10 bases remaining between them. The CDR3 loop spans 12 amino acids. This chain's CDR3 is CAWRLGETEAFF. DNA of the CDR3: TGTGCCTGGAGGTTGGGCGAAACTGAAGCTTTCTTT.

This sequence joins TRBV7-9 and TRBJ2-3; tentatively, D is TRBD1 (6 bases). The CDR3 has 16 residues. V shed 5 bases and J shed 0 bases, with 15 bases lying between them. Germline CDR1 is SEHNR and CDR2 is FQNEAQ (reference sequence). The CDR3 reads CASSGRGGRSTDTQYF. CDR3 nucleotide sequence: TGTGCCAGCAGCGGGAGAGGGGGAAGAAGCACAGATACGCAGTATTTT.

J is TRBJ1-5 and V is TRBV29-1, with 9 nucleotides matching TRBD1. V dropped 6 bases and J dropped 2; count of bases not matched to a gene: 5. This CDR3 comprises 14 residues. Germline values: CDR1 SQVTM, CDR2 ANQGSEA. In nucleotides, the CDR3 is TGCAGCGTGCAGACAGGGGGGGGCAATCAGCCCCAGCATTTT. Translating gives CSVQTGGGNQPQHF.

This chain uses TRBV29-1 with TRBJ2-2, with D perhaps TRBD1 (5 bases). This CDR3 contains 12 residues. V lost 4 bases and J lost 6, with 9 bases in between. Germline V CDR1 and CDR2: SQVTM, ANQGSEA. The CDR3 loop reads CSVGLGAGELFF. CDR3 coding DNA: TGCAGCGTTGGGTTAGGGGCCGGGGAGCTGTTTTTT.

The V and J genes are TRBV10-3 and TRBJ1-2, with a tentative D call TRBD1 (6 bases). Trimming took 0 bases from V and 4 from J, leaving 9 bases between them. CDR3 length: 14 residues. Germline CDR1 and CDR2: ENHRY and SYGVKD. The CDR3 is CAISESQGAYGYTF. DNA for the CDR3: TGTGCCATCAGTGAGTCACAGGGAGCCTATGGCTACACCTTC.

As regards this clone: The identical CDR3 is also encoded by other nucleotide sequences in the sample. The rearrangement links TRBV11-2 to TRBJ2-7, with D tentatively TRBD2 (6 bases). CDR1 and CDR2 from the germline V gene are SGHAT and FQNNGV. Deletions cut 9 bases from V and 2 bases from J, with 23 bases between. This CDR3 comprises 16 residues. CDR3 DNA: TGTGCCAGTAGCATAAGCCCGGGACTTCGCGCCTACGAGCAGTACTTC. Protein sequence: CASSISPGLRAYEQYF.

The chain employs TRBV29-1 and TRBJ1-1; unclear D gene. The CDR3 is made up of 13 amino acids. Trimming cost V 4 bases and J 6 bases, with 15 bases left between them. Germline CDR1 is SQVTM and CDR2 is ANQGSEA. The CDR3 region has the DNA TGCAGCGTTGGACTCCCTACACGCGCTGAAGCTTTCTTT. Amino acids: CSVGLPTRAEAFF.

The table lists this clone with a few counts. The genes are TRBV5-1 and TRBJ2-7; 10 bases match TRBD1. There are 15 residues in the CDR3. V was clipped by 0 bases and J by 7 bases; unmatched bases: 7. Germline-derived CDR1 and CDR2 are SGHRS and YFSETQ. The CDR3 region is CASSLGRQGAGEQYF. In DNA form, the CDR3 reads TGCGCCAGCAGCTTGGGGCGACAGGGGGCAGGGGAGCAGTACTTC.